Below are 13 T cell receptor beta chains sequenced from a single sample in a study of blood T cells in healthy people across ages. Alongside a J-beta primer mix, a sample-barcoded 5' primer served in a second PCR lasting 7 to 11 cycles. TCRdb reprocessed the 5' RACE reads with MiXCR, giving one entry per CDR3 protein. The sample holds around 800,000 distinct CDR3 sequences; about 55% are singletons and the top ten take under 50%. Material: blood. The receptors come from a man older than 75 in good health.

The rearrangement joins TRBV5-1 to TRBJ2-1; D unclear. This CDR3 has 15 residues. Germline V gene sequence: CDR1 SGHRS, CDR2 YFSETQ. Trimming pared 3 bases from V and 1 base from J, leaving 11 bases between. Here the CDR3 DNA reads TGCGCCAGCAGCTCCCAGACCAATTCCTACAATGAGCAGTTCTTC. Translating it yields CASSSQTNSYNEQFF.

This clonotype was detected once. The chain carries TRBV28 and TRBJ2-5, with 8 positions matching TRBD1. Trimming cost V 3 bases and J 6 bases; bases outside gene matches: 6. The CDR3 is 14 residues long. Per the germline V gene, CDR1 is MDHEN and CDR2 is SYDVKM. In nucleotides, the CDR3 is TGTGCCAGCAGTTTCACAGGGGGTAGGAAGACCCAGTACTTC. It is translated as CASSFTGGRKTQYF.

This chain uses TRBV9 with TRBJ2-7; D perhaps matches TRBD2 (6 bases). Germline CDR1 and CDR2: SGDLS and YYNGEE. This CDR3 region has 15 residues. The V and J ends lost 1 base and 3 bases respectively, with 14 bases between them. The CDR3 reads CASSVTGTSIYEQYF. The CDR3 region has the DNA TGTGCCAGCAGCGTAACCGGGACTTCTATCTACGAGCAGTACTTC.

This clonotype has only a few counts. The gene calls are TRBV7-2 and TRBJ2-3; 8 bases line up with TRBD2. Per the germline V gene, CDR1 is SGHTA and CDR2 is FQGNSA. The CDR3 totals 15 residues. The V segment lost 5 bases and the J segment 3 bases; nucleotides outside the gene matches: 7. CDR3 sequence reads: CASSEAGVKTDTQYF. The CDR3 DNA reads TGTGCCAGCAGCGAAGCGGGAGTAAAGACAGATACGCAGTATTTT.

The chain links TRBV5-1 to TRBJ2-4; a weak D match, TRBD2 (6 bases). With 1 base removed from V and 5 bases from J, the gap between germline ends came to 16 bases. Germline assignment: CDR1 SGHRS and CDR2 YFSETQ. The CDR3 consists of 16 residues. This CDR3 reads CASSLLTGVGENIQYF. The DNA of the CDR3 is TGCGCCAGCAGCTTGCTCACGGGGGTCGGGGAAAACATTCAGTACTTC.

The chain links TRBV12-3 or TRBV12-4 to TRBJ2-7; D is ambiguous. The V end lost 1 base, the J end lost 3 bases, and 7 bases lay between the germline ends. This CDR3 spans 13 amino acids. For the CDR3, the DNA is TGTGCCAGCAGTTTAGTGGCGGTCTACGAGCAGTACTTC. Translating it yields CASSLVAVYEQYF.

This chain uses TRBV29-1 with TRBJ1-1; D is uncertain. V lost 6 bases, J lost 0 bases, and 14 bases lay in between. Germline CDR1 and CDR2: SQVTM and ANQGSEA. This CDR3 has 14 residues. The CDR3, as DNA: TGCAGCGTCGGACGGGCGGTTATGAACACTGAAGCTTTCTTT. It encodes CSVGRAVMNTEAFF.

This clonotype showed up just a few times. This chain joins TRBV15 and TRBJ2-1; D remains ambiguous. Germline lookup yields CDR1 LNHNV and CDR2 YYDKDF (reference sequence). V was shortened by 4 bases and J by 6 bases, with 7 bases between the two germline ends. This CDR3 is 12 amino acids long. The DNA for the CDR3 is TGTGCCACCAGCACTAGTATCAATGAGCAGTTCTTC. Protein: CATSTSINEQFF.

The chain carries TRBV27 and TRBJ2-1; 10 bases align to TRBD2. V lost 5 bases to trimming and J lost 6 bases; unmatched junction nucleotides: 4. Germline assignment: CDR1 MNHEY and CDR2 SMNVEV (reference sequence). CDR3 length: 14 amino acids. The CDR3 coding sequence is TGTGCCAGCAGTCTAATAGCGGGAGGCAATGAGCAGTTCTTC. Protein sequence: CASSLIAGGNEQFF.

The chain joins TRBV7-8 to TRBJ2-1, with 8 bases identical to TRBD1. The CDR3 is 13 residues long. V lost 3 bases, J lost 10 bases, and 5 bases stayed unmatched. CDR1 is SGHVS, CDR2 FQNEAQ, per germline. The CDR3, as DNA: TGTGCCAGCAGCTTGGGACAGGTATTCGAGCAGTTCTTC. Protein sequence: CASSLGQVFEQFF. The whole variable domain, filled in from reference TRBV7-8 and TRBJ2-1, reads GAGVSQSPRYKVAKRGQDVALRCDPISGHVSLFWYQQALGQGPEFLTYFQNEAQLDKSGLPSDRFFAERPEGSVSTLKIQRTQQEDSAVYLCASSLGQVFEQFFGPGTRLTVL.

This chain joins TRBV6-6 and TRBJ2-7, with 8 bases identical to TRBD2. The ends lost 0 bases at V and 9 bases at J; junction bases unmatched: 16. Germline V CDR1 and CDR2: MNHNY, SVGAGI (reference sequence). The CDR3 extends over 17 amino acids. CDR3 bases: TGTGCCAGCAGTTACTCCCCGGGAGGCGGGGGGCTTACGACGCAGTACTTC. Translating gives CASSYSPGGGGLTTQYF.

This rearrangement joins TRBV24-1 to TRBJ2-1, with 8 bases lining up with TRBD1. There are 13 residues in the CDR3. The germline V gene encodes CDR1 KGHDR and CDR2 SFDVKD. Trimming at V came to 6 bases and at J to 5 bases, leaving 2 bases not matched to a gene. CDR3 DNA: TGTGCCACCAGTAGGACAGGGAACAATGAGCAGTTCTTC. Translated, it gives CATSRTGNNEQFF.

A few counts support this clonotype. This chain connects TRBV3-1 to TRBJ2-5, with D possibly being TRBD1 (6 bases). The V gene lost 3 bases and the J gene lost 9 bases, with 14 bases spanning the gap. This CDR3 region has 13 residues. The V gene's germline CDR1 is LGHDT and CDR2 YNNKEL (reference sequence). CDR3 DNA sequence: TGTGCCAGCAGCCAGAACTACAGGGTCCCCCAGTACTTC. Protein product: CASSQNYRVPQYF.